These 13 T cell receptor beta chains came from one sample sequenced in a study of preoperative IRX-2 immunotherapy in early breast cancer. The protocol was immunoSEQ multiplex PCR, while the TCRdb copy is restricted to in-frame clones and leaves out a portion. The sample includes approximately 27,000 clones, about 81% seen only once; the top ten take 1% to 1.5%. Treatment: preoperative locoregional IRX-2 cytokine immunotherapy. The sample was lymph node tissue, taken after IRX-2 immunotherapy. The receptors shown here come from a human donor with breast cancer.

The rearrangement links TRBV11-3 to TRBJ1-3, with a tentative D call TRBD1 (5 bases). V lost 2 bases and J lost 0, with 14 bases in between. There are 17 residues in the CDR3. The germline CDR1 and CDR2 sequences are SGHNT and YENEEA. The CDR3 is CASSLTSGLGSGNTIYF. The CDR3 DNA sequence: TGTGCCAGCAGCTTAACTTCAGGGTTGGGCTCTGGAAACACCATATATTTT.

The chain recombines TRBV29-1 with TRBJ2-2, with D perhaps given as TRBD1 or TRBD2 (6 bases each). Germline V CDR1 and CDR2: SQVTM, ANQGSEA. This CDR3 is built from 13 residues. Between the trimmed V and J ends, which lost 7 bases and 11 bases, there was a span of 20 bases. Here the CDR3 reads CSAGRSVGGELFF. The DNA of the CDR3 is TGCAGCGCTGGGCGGTCCGTGGGGGGCGAGCTGTTTTTT.

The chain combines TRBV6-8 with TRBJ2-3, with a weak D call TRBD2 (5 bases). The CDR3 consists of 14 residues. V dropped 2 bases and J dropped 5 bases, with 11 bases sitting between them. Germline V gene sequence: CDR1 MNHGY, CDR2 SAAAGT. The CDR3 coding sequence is TGTGCCAGCAGTTACCCGGGTCGGGAAGATACGCAGTATTTT. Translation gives CASSYPGREDTQYF.

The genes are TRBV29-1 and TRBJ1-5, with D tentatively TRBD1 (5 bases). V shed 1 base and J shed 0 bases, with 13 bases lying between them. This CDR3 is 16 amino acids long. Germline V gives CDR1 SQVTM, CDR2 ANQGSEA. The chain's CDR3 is CSVEGRGRLSNQPQHF. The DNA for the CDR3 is TGCAGCGTTGAAGGGCGGGGCCGCCTTAGCAATCAGCCCCAGCATTTT.

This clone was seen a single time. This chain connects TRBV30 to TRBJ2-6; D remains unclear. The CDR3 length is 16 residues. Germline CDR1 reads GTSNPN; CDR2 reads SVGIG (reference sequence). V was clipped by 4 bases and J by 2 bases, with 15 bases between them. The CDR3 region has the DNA TGTGCCTGGACCACCCAAGGTTGGCCTGGGGCCAACGTCCTGACTTTC. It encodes CAWTTQGWPGANVLTF.

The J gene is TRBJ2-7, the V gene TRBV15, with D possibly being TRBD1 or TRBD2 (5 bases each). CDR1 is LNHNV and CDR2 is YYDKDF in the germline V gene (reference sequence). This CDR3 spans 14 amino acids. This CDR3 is CTLTEALGTREQYV. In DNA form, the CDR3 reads TGTACCTTGACCGAAGCTCTCGGGACCCGCGAGCAGTACGTC.

The CDR3 DNA follows: TGTGCCAGCAGCTCCCTAAAGGGACTCCAAAACATTCAGTACTTC. Residues: CASSSLKGLQNIQYF. The rearrangement links TRBV7-5 to TRBJ2-4; the table's D call of TRBD2 was not tested on the DNA. TRBV7-5 is a pseudogene segment. The CDR3 sequence is 15 residues long.

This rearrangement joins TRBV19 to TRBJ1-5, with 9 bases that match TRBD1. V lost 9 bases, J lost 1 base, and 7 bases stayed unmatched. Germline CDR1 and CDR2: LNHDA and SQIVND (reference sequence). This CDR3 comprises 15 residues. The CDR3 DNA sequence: TGTGCCAGCCGAACCGGGACAGGGAGCAATCAGCCCCAGCATTTT. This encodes CASRTGTGSNQPQHF.

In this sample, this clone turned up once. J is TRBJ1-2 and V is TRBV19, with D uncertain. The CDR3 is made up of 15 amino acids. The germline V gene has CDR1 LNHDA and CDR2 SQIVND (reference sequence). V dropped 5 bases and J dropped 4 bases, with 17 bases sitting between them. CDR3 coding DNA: TGTGCCAGTAGTCTCCGGGCCCCGGCGAGCTATGGCTACACCTTC. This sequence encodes CASSLRAPASYGYTF. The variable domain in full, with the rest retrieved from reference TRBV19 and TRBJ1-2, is DGGITQSPKYLFRKEGQNVTLSCEQNLNHDAMYWYRQDPGQGLRLIYYSQIVNDFQKGDIAEGYSVSREKKESFPLTVTSAQKNPTAFYLCASSLRAPASYGYTFGSGTRLTVV.

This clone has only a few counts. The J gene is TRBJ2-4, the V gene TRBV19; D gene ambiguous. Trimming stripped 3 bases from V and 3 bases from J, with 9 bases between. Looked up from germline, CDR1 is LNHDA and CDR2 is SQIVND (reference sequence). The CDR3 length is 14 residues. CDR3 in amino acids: CASSMLGRKNIQYF. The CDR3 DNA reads TGTGCCAGTAGTATGTTGGGTCGCAAAAACATTCAGTACTTC. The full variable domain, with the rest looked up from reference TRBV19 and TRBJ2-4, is DGGITQSPKYLFRKEGQNVTLSCEQNLNHDAMYWYRQDPGQGLRLIYYSQIVNDFQKGDIAEGYSVSREKKESFPLTVTSAQKNPTAFYLCASSMLGRKNIQYFGAGTRLSVL.

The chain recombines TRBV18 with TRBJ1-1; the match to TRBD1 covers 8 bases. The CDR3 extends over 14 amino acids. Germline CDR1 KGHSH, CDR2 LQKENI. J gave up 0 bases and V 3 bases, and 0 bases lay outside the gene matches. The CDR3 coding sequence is TGTGCCAGCTCACCGGGACAGGTGAACACTGAAGCTTTCTTT. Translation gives CASSPGQVNTEAFF.

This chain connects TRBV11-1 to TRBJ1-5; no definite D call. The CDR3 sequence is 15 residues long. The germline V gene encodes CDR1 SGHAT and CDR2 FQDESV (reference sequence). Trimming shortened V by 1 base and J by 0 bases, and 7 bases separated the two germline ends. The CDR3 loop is CASSLDRYSNQPQHF. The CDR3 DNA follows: TGTGCCAGCAGCTTAGACCGGTATAGCAATCAGCCCCAGCATTTT.

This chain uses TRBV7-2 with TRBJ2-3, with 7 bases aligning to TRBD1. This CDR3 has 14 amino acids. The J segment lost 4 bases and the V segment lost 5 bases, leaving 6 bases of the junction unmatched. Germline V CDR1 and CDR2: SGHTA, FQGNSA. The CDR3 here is CASSRDSSADTQYF. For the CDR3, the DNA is TGTGCCAGCAGCCGGGACAGTAGTGCAGATACGCAGTATTTT.